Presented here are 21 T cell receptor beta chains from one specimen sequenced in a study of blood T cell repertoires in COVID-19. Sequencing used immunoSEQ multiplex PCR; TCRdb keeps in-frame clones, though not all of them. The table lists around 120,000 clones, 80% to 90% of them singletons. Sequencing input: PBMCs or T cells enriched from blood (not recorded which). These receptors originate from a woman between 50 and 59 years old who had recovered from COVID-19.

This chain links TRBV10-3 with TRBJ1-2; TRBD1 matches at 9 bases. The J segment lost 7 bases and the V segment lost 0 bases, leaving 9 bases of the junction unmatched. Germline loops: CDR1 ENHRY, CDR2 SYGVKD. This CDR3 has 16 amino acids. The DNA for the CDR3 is TGTGCCATCAGTGAGTCGGGACAGGGCAGTCTGGGTGGCTACACCTTC. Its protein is CAISESGQGSLGGYTF.

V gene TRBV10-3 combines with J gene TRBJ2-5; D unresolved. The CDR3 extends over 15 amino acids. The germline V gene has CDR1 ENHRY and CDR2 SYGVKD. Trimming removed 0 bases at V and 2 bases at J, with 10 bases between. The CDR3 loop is CAISESMAEQETQYF. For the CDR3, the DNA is TGTGCCATCAGTGAGTCTATGGCAGAACAAGAGACCCAGTACTTC.

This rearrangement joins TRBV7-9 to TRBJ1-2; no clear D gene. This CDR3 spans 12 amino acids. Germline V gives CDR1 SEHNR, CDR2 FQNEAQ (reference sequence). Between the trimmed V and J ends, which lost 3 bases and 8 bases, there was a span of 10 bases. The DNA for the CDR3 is TGTGCCAGCAGCTTTCAGTCTGGCGGCTACACCTTC. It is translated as CASSFQSGGYTF.

The CDR3 reads CASSSTVRETQYF. CDR3 bases: TGTGCCAGCAGCTCGACTGTAAGGGAGACCCAGTACTTC. The J gene is TRBJ2-5, the V gene TRBV5-8; D uncertain. The CDR3 spans 13 residues. Trimming pared 3 bases from V and 5 bases from J, leaving 11 bases between. Looked up from germline, CDR1 is SGHTS and CDR2 is YDEGEE.

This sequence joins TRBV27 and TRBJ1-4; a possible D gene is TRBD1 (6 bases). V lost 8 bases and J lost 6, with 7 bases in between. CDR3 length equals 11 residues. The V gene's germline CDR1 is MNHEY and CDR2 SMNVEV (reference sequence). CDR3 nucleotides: TGTGCCAGCCGGACAGATGAAAAACTGTTTTTT. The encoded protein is CASRTDEKLFF.

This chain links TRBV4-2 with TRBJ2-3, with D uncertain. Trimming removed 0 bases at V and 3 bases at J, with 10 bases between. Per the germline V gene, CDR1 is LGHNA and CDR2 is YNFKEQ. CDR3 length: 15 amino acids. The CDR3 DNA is TGTGCCAGCAGCCAAGATCTAGTGGCTACAGATACGCAGTATTTT. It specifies CASSQDLVATDTQYF.

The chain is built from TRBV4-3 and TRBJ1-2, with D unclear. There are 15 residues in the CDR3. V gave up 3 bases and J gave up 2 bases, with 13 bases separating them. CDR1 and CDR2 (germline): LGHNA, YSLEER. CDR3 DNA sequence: TGCGCCAGCAGCCAGGCAGCGTACGGAAACTATGGCTACACCTTC. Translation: CASSQAAYGNYGYTF.

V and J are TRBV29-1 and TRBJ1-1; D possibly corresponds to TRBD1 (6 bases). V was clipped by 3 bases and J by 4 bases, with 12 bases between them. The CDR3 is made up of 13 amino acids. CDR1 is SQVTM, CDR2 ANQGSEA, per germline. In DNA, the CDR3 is TGCAGCGTTGACACAGGGAGGGGCACTGAAGCTTTCTTT. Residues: CSVDTGRGTEAFF.

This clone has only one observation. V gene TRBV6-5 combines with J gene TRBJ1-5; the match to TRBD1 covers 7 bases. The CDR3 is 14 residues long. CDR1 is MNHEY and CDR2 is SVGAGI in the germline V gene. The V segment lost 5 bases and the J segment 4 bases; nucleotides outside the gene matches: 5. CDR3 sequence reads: CASSSQTGNQPQHF. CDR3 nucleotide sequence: TGTGCCAGCAGTAGTCAGACAGGGAATCAGCCCCAGCATTTT.

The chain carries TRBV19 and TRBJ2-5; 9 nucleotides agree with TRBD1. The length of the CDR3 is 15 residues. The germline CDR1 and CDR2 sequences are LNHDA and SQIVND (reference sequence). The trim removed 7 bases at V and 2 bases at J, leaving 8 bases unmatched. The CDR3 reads CASMRTGVSQETQYF. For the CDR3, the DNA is TGTGCCAGTATGAGGACAGGGGTCAGTCAAGAGACCCAGTACTTC.

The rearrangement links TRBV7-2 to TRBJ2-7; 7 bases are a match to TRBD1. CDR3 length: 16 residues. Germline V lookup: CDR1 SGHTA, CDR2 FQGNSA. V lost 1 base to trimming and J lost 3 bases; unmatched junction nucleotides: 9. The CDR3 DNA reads TGTGCCAGCAGCTTAGGGCCCAGGGGGAACCACTACGAGCAGTACTTC. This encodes CASSLGPRGNHYEQYF.

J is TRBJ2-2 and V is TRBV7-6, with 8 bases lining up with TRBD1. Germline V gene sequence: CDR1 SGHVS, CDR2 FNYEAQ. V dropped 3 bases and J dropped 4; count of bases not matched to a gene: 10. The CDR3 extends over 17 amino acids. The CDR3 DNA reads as TGTGCCAGCAGCTTCGGGACAGGCCTCAGCGGCACCGGGGAGCTGTTTTTT. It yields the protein CASSFGTGLSGTGELFF.

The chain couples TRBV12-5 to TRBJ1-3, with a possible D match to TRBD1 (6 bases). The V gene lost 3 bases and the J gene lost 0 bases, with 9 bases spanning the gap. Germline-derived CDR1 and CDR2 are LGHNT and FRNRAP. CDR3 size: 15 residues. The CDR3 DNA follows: TGTGCTAGTGGTTTAGGGGACACCTCTGGAAACACCATATATTTT. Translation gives CASGLGDTSGNTIYF.

Written as DNA, the CDR3 is TGCAGCGTTGAAGCGGCAGGCCCCCGGACCTTC. Translation gives CSVEAAGPRTF. V and J are TRBV29-1 and TRBJ1-2, with D hard to call. The ends were cut back, 1 base at V and 14 bases at J, with 14 bases in the middle. This CDR3 has 11 amino acids. Germline assignment: CDR1 SQVTM and CDR2 ANQGSEA.

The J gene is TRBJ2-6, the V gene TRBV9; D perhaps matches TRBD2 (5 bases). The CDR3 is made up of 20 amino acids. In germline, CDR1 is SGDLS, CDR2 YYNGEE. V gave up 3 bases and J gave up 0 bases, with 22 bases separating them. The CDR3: CASSGSAASGRSSGANVLTF. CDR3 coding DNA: TGTGCCAGCAGCGGATCAGCGGCTAGTGGCCGAAGCTCTGGGGCCAACGTCCTGACTTTC.

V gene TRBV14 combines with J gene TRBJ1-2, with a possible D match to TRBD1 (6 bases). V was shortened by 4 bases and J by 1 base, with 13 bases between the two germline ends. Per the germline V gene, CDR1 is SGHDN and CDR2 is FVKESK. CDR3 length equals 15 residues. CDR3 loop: CASSRTTGLNYGYTF. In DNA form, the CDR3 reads TGTGCCAGCAGCCGAACGACAGGTCTTAACTATGGCTACACCTTC.

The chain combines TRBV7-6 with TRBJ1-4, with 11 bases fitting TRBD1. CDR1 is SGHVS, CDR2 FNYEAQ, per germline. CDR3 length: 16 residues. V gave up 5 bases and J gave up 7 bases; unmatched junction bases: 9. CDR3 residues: CASSTGQGERGEKLFF. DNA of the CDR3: TGTGCCAGCAGCACGGGACAGGGGGAGCGCGGTGAAAAACTGTTTTTT.

DNA of the CDR3: TGTGCCAGCAGCTTAATCAGGGGGCAGGACGGCTACACCTTC. Its protein is CASSLIRGQDGYTF. This chain links TRBV7-9 with TRBJ1-2, with 8 bases identical to TRBD1. V shed 2 bases and J 8 bases; nucleotides not matched to a gene: 7. The V gene's germline CDR1 is SEHNR and CDR2 FQNEAQ (reference sequence). The CDR3 totals 14 residues.

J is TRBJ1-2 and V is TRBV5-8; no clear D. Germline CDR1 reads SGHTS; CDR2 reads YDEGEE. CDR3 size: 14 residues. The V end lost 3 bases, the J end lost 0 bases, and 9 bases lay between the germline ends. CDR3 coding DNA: TGTGCCAGCAGCTCAAGGAGAGCTAACTATGGCTACACCTTC. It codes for CASSSRRANYGYTF.

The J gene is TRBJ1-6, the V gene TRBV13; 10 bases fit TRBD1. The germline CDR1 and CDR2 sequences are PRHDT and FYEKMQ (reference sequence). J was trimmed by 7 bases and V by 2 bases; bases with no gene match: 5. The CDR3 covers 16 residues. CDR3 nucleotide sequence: TGTGCCAGCAGCTTATTTGGGACAGGGGTCAATTCACCCCTCCACTTT. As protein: CASSLFGTGVNSPLHF.

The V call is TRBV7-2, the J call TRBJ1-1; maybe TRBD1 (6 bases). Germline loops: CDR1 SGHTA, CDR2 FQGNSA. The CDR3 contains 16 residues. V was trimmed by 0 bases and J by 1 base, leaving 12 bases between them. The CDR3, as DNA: TGTGCCAGCAGCTTAGCTGGGGGCAGGGCGAACACTGAAGCTTTCTTT. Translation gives CASSLAGGRANTEAFF.